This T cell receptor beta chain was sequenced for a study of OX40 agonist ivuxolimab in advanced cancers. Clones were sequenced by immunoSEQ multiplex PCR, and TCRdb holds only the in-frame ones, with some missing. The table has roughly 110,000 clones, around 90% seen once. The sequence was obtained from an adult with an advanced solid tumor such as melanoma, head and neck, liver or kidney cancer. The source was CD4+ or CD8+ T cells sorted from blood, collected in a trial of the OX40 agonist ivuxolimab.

CDR3 region: CASSLGTGVGGYTF. CDR3 DNA sequence: TGTGCCAGCAGCTTGGGGACAGGGGTAGGCGGCTACACCTTC. The rearrangement joins TRBV5-5 to TRBJ1-2; 9 positions agree with TRBD1. The CDR3 runs to 14 residues. The V segment lost 0 bases and the J segment 8 bases; nucleotides outside the gene matches: 5. Germline-derived CDR1 and CDR2 are SGHKS and YYEKEE (reference sequence).